The rows below give T cell receptor beta chains drawn from one sample of a study of cytomegalovirus exposure and HLA in healthy donors. Clones were read by immunoSEQ multiplex PCR, and TCRdb kept only the in-frame ones, dropping some. The table shows fewer than 40,000 clones, with roughly four fifths occurring only once. Sequences were obtained from PBMCs. These receptors all come from a woman in her 40s in good health and CMV-seronegative. Each CDR3 is given with its conserved first and last residue.

CDR3: CASSPPSQAGGYTF
J: TRBJ1-2
V: TRBV18

CDR3: CASSPGARGEPNEQFF
J: TRBJ2-1
V: TRBV4-1

CDR3: CASSEISSHTQYF
J: TRBJ2-3
V: TRBV2

CDR3: CASSQAGGLVGTDTQYF
J: TRBJ2-3
V: TRBV4-1

CDR3: CATGPTAYQPQHF
J: TRBJ1-5
V: TRBV7-8

CDR3: CASSLGLAGGDTQYF
J: TRBJ2-3
V: TRBV5-4

CDR3: CSVHGQVNTEAFF
J: TRBJ1-1
V: TRBV29-1

CDR3: CASRKLTGMNSAGELFF
J: TRBJ2-2
V: TRBV7-6

CDR3: CASSKDRGLGQFF
J: TRBJ2-1
V: TRBV11-3

CDR3: CASSWPGLAGSGANVLTF
J: TRBJ2-6
V: TRBV7-9

CDR3: CASSHESGDWPQHF
J: TRBJ1-5
V: TRBV4-2

CDR3: CASSLTAGGYNEQFF
J: TRBJ2-1
V: TRBV4-3

CDR3: CASSLAGSGANVLTF
J: TRBJ2-6
V: TRBV7-9

CDR3: CASSSDGGAKNIQYF
J: TRBJ2-4
V: TRBV11-2

CDR3: CASGVGGDYGYTF
J: TRBJ1-2
V: TRBV2

CDR3: CASSMDRQTDTQYF
J: TRBJ2-3
V: TRBV19

CDR3: CASRRGDEQETQYF
J: TRBJ2-5
V: TRBV2

CDR3: CASSQERGRQGNSPLHF
J: TRBJ1-6
V: TRBV4-2

CDR3: CASSLVRPGDDGYTF
J: TRBJ1-2
V: TRBV7-2

CDR3: CASSWGQNTEAFF
J: TRBJ1-1
V: TRBV5-1

CDR3: CSVALISGGEAFF
J: TRBJ1-1
V: TRBV29-1

CDR3: CASSSFHRGGDEKLFF
J: TRBJ1-4
V: TRBV19

CDR3: CASSLMGGPNTGELFF
J: TRBJ2-2
V: TRBV7-2

CDR3: CASKWGGNYGYTF
J: TRBJ1-2
V: TRBV2

CDR3: CASSEEGTGYQPQHF
J: TRBJ1-5
V: TRBV2

CDR3: CASNTGTLSPLHF
J: TRBJ1-6
V: TRBV2

CDR3: CASSAWAGDTQYF
J: TRBJ2-3
V: TRBV6-1

CDR3: CASSAPLAGGRLAKNIQYF
J: TRBJ2-4
V: TRBV5-1

CDR3: CATKNTGELFF
J: TRBJ2-2
V: TRBV13

CDR3: CASSQQAGLNEKLFF
J: TRBJ1-4
V: TRBV4-2

CDR3: CASSVGQDSDTQYF
J: TRBJ2-3
V: TRBV9

CDR3: CASSLVAGQSGNTIYF
J: TRBJ1-3
V: TRBV7-2

CDR3: CASSSGRGETQYF
J: TRBJ2-5
V: TRBV7-2

CDR3: CASSQDRARAEAFF
J: TRBJ1-1
V: TRBV7-9

CDR3: CASSSTGTARSQETQYF
J: TRBJ2-5
V: TRBV7-2

CDR3: CASSLVPGQGNTEAFF
J: TRBJ1-1
V: TRBV7-8

CDR3: CASSRDSKNEKLFF
J: TRBJ1-4
V: TRBV7-9

CDR3: CASRETGYSGANVLTF
J: TRBJ2-6
V: TRBV6-6

CDR3: CASSPSRGEQFF
J: TRBJ2-1
V: TRBV18

CDR3: CASSLLGEGTEAFF
J: TRBJ1-1
V: TRBV28

CDR3: CASSVTGNEQYF
J: TRBJ2-7
V: TRBV5-1

CDR3: CASSPSVDTIYF
J: TRBJ1-3
V: TRBV7-2

CDR3: CASNPGLDFTDTQYF
J: TRBJ2-3
V: TRBV5-1

CDR3: CASSLFSLGQPYQETQYF
J: TRBJ2-5
V: TRBV28

CDR3: CAISEGQGQVF
J: TRBJ1-2
V: TRBV10-3

CDR3: CASSQDSYNEQFF
J: TRBJ2-1
V: TRBV6-5

CDR3: CSSAEFQETQYF
J: TRBJ2-5
V: TRBV29-1

CDR3: CASSQEGQGSGYTF
J: TRBJ1-2
V: TRBV6-6

CDR3: CASSRQRETNSGANVLTF
J: TRBJ2-6
V: TRBV18

CDR3: CASRLVGTAYTDTQYF
J: TRBJ2-3
V: TRBV27

CDR3: CASSVDGGGNSPLHF
J: TRBJ1-6
V: TRBV9

CDR3: CASRTGLRASYNSPLHF
J: TRBJ1-6
V: TRBV2

CDR3: CASSPGQSTEAFF
J: TRBJ1-1
V: TRBV28

CDR3: CSVEITANTEAFF
J: TRBJ1-1
V: TRBV29-1

CDR3: CASSVGDNTEAFF
J: TRBJ1-1
V: TRBV5-6